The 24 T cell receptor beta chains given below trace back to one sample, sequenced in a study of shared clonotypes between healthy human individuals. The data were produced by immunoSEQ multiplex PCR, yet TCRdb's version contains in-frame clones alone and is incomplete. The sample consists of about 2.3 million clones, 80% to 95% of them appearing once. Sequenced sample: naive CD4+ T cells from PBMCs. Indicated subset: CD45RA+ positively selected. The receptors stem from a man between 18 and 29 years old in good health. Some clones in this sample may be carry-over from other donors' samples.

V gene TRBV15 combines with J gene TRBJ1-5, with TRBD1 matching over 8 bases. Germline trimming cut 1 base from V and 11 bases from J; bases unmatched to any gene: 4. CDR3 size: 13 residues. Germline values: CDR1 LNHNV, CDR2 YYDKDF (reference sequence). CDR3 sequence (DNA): TGTGCCACCAGCAGAGCCAGGGGGCGGGCCCAGCATTTT. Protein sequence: CATSRARGRAQHF.

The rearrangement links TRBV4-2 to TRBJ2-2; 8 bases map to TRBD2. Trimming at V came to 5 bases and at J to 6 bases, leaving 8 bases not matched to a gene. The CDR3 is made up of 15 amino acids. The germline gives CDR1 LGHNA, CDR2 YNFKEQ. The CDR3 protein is CASSGRGGEPGELFF. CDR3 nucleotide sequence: TGTGCCAGCAGCGGCCGGGGGGGCGAACCCGGGGAGCTGTTTTTT.

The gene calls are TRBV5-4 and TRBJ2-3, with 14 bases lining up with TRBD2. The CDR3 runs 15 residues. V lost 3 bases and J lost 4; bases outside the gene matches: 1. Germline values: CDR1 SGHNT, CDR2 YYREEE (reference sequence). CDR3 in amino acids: CASSWGLAGADTQYF. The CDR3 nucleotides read TGTGCCAGCAGCTGGGGACTAGCGGGAGCAGATACGCAGTATTTT.

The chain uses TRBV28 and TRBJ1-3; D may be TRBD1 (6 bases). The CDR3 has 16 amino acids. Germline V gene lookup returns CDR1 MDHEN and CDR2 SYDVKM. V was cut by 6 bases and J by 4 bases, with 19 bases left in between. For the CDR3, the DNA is TGTGCCAGCAGCCCCGGCGGGGGCCGTTGGGGAAACACCATATATTTT. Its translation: CASSPGGGRWGNTIYF.

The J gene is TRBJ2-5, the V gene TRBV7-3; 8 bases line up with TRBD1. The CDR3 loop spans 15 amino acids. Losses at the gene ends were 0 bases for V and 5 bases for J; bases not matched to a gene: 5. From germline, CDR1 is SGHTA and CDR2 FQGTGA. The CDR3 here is CASSLTSGGEETQYF. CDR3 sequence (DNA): TGTGCCAGCAGCTTAACCTCAGGGGGCGAGGAGACCCAGTACTTC.

CDR3 DNA: TGTGCCAGCAGTAGAACGGGACAGAATCTGTTTTTT. It translates to CASSRTGQNLFF. The J gene is TRBJ1-4, the V gene TRBV28, with 7 nucleotides matching TRBD1. The CDR3 loop spans 12 amino acids. Trimming at V came to 5 bases and at J to 14 bases, leaving 8 bases not matched to a gene. Germline-derived CDR1 and CDR2 are MDHEN and SYDVKM.

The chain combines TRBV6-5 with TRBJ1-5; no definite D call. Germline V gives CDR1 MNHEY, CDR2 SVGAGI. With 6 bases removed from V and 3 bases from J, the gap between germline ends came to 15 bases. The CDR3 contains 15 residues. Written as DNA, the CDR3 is TGTGCCAGCAGCCGATCCGGAGGGTTCAATCAGCCCCAGCATTTT. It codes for CASSRSGGFNQPQHF.

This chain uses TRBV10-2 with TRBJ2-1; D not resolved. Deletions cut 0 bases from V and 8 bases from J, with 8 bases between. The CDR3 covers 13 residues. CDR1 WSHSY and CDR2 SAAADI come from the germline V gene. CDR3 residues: CASSESWGYEQFF. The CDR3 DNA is TGCGCCAGCAGTGAGTCGTGGGGTTATGAGCAGTTCTTC.

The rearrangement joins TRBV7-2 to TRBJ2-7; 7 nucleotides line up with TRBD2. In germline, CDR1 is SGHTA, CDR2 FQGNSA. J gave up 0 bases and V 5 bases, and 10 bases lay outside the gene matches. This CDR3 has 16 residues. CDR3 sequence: CASSATRAGSSYEQYF. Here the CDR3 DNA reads TGTGCCAGCAGCGCAACTAGAGCGGGATCCTCCTACGAGCAGTACTTC.

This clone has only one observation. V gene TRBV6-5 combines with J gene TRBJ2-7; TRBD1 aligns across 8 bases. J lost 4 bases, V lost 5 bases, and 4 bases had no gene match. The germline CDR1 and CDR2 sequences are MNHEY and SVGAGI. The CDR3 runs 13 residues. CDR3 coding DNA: TGTGCCAGCAGTACAGGGGGTTTGTACGAGCAGTACTTC. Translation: CASSTGGLYEQYF.

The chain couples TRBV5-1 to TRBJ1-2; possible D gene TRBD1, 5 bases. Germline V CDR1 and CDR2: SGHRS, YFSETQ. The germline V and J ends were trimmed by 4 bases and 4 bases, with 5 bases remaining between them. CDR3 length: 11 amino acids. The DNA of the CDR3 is TGCGCCAGCAGCCAGGGCTATGGCTACACCTTC. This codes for CASSQGYGYTF.

CDR3 nucleotides: TGTGCCAGCAGCAAACCACGCTATACGACTAGCGGGAGAAGAGAGACCCAGTACTTC. Its protein product is CASSKPRYTTSGRRETQYF. The chain uses TRBV7-8 and TRBJ2-5, with 12 bases fitting TRBD2. From germline, CDR1 is SGHVS and CDR2 FQNEAQ. V shed 5 bases, J shed 4 bases, and the junction held 17 bases outside the gene matches. This CDR3 spans 19 amino acids.

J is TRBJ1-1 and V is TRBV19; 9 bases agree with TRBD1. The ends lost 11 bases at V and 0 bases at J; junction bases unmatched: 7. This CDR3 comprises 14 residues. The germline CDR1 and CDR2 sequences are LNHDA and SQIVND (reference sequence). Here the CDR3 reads CACRQGGLNTEAFF. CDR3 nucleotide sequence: TGTGCCTGCAGACAGGGGGGCTTGAACACTGAAGCTTTCTTT.

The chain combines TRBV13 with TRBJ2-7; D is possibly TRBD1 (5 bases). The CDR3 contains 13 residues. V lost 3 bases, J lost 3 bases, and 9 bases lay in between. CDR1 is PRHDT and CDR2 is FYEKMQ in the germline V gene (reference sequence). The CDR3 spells CASSFDRDYEQYF. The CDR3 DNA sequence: TGTGCCAGCAGCTTCGACAGAGACTACGAGCAGTACTTC.

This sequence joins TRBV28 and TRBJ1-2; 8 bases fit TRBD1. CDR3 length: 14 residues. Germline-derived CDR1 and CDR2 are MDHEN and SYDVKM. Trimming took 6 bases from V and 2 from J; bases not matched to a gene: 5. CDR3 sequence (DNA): TGTGCCAGCAGGAATACAGGGGGGAACTATGGCTACACCTTC. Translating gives CASRNTGGNYGYTF.

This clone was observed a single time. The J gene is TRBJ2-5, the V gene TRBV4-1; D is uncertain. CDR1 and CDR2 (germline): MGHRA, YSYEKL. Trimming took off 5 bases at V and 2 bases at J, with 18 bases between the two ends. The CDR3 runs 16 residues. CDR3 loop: CASSALGRTRQETQYF. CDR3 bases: TGCGCCAGCAGCGCTTTAGGGCGGACCCGTCAAGAGACCCAGTACTTC.

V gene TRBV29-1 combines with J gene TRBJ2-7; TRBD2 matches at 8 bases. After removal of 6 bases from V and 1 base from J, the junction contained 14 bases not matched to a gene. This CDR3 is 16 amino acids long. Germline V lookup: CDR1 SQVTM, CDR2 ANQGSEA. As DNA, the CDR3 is TGCAGCGTCAGATTTTTGCAGACTAGCGAGTCCTACGAGCAGTACTTC. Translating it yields CSVRFLQTSESYEQYF.

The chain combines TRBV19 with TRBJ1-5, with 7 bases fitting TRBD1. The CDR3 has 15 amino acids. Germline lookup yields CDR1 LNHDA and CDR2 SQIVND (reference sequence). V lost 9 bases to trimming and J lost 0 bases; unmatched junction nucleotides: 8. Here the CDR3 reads CASEEGAYSNQPQHF. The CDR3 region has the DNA TGTGCCAGCGAAGAGGGGGCGTATAGCAATCAGCCCCAGCATTTT. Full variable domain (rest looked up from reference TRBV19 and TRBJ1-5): DGGITQSPKYLFRKEGQNVTLSCEQNLNHDAMYWYRQDPGQGLRLIYYSQIVNDFQKGDIAEGYSVSREKKESFPLTVTSAQKNPTAFYLCASEEGAYSNQPQHFGDGTRLSIL.

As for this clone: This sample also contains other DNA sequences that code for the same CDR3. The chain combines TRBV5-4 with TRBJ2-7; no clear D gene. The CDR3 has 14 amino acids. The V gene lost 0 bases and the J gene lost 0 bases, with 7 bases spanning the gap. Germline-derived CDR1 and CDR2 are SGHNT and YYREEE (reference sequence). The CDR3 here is CASSLGGLSYEQYF. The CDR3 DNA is TGTGCCAGCAGCTTGGGTGGCCTCTCCTACGAGCAGTACTTC.

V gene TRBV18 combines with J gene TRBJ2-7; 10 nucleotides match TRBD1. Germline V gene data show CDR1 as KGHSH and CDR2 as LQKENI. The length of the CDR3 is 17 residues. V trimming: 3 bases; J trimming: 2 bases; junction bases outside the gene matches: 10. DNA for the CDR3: TGTGCCAGCTCACCGCCCTCGGGACAGGGGTTCGCCTACGAGCAGTACTTC. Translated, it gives CASSPPSGQGFAYEQYF. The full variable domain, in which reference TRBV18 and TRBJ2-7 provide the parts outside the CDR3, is NAGVMQNPRHLVRRRGQEARLRCSPMKGHSHVYWYRQLPEEGLKFMVYLQKENIIDESGMPKERFSAEFPKEGPSILRIQQVVRGDSAAYFCASSPPSGQGFAYEQYFGPGTRLTVT.

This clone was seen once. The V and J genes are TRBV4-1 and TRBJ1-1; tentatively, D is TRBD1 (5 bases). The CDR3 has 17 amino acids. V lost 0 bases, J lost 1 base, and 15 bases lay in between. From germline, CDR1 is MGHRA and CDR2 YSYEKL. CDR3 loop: CASSQDIYRRANTEAFF. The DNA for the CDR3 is TGCGCCAGCAGCCAAGATATTTACAGGAGGGCGAACACTGAAGCTTTCTTT.

The CDR3 DNA is TGCGCCAGCAGCCCCGCCCCCGGGACTAGGACCGGGGAGCTGTTTTTT. Encoded protein: CASSPAPGTRTGELFF. The V call is TRBV5-1, the J call TRBJ2-2, with 8 bases that match TRBD2. Germline values: CDR1 SGHRS, CDR2 YFSETQ. The CDR3 contains 16 residues. V gave up 4 bases and J gave up 5 bases; unmatched junction bases: 10.

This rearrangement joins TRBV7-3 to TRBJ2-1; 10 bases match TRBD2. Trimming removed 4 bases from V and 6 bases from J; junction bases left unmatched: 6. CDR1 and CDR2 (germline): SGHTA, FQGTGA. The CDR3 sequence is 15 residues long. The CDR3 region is CASSWRAGGINEQFF. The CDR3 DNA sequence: TGTGCCAGCAGCTGGAGAGCGGGAGGGATCAATGAGCAGTTCTTC.

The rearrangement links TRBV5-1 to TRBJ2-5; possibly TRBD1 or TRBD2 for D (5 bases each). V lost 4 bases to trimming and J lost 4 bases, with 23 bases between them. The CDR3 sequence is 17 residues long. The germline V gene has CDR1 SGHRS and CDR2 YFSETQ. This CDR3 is CASSLNPTRGPPETQYF. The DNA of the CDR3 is TGCGCCAGCAGCCTGAACCCCACTAGGGGCCCCCCAGAGACCCAGTACTTC.